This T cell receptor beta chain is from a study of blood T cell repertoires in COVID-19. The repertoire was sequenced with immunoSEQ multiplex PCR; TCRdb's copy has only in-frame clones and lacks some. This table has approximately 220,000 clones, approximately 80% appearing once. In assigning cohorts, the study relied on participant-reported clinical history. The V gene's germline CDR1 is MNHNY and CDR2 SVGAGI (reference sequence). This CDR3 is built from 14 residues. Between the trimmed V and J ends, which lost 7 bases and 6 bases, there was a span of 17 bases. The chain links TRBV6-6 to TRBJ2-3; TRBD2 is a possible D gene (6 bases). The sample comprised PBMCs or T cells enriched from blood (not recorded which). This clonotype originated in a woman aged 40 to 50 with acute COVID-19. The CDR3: CASTLSREMDTQYF. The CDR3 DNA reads TGTGCCAGCACCCTCAGTCGGGAGATGGATACGCAGTATTTT.